The sequence of this T cell receptor (beta chain) was determined in a study of regulatory T cells in long-lasting Graves disease. Time point noted: newly diagnosed GD, antithyroid drugs for less than 3 months. RNA extracted from PBMCs served as the sequencing template. The source of the patients was an endocrinology department in Xi'an, China. The CDR3 is 15 amino acids. V lost 4 bases and J lost 6; bases outside the gene matches: 11. Looked up from germline, CDR1 is DFQATT and CDR2 is SNEGSKA (reference sequence). Arm-PCR of CDR3 regions and iRepertoire HTBI primers were used to build TCR beta libraries. Study processing details: Samples collectively showed 62 TRBV and more than 12 TRBJ segments. Using its own MiXCR run on the multiplex PCR reads, TCRdb lists one record per CDR3 protein. TCRdb assigned the V and J calls; the authors' analysis was not used. Counted here are some 400,000 distinct CDR3 sequences, more than 13% occurring once; the ten biggest clones make up roughly a sixth.

This sample also appeared in a second study, on T cells in Graves' hyperthyroidism and ophthalmopathy. From that report: Most thyroid clonotypes that were expanded above 0.001 also turned up in blood. It was a median 6.5 months before onset that the model predicted ophthalmopathy.

The source of this sequence is a woman in her 30s with Graves disease. The specimen was peripheral blood mononuclear cells (PBMCs), collected at new diagnosis, from a patient treated with antithyroid drugs. J is TRBJ1-5 and V is TRBV20-1; the match to TRBD1 covers 8 bases. This CDR3 reads CSATRTGKVVQPQHF. The CDR3 coding sequence is TGCAGTGCTACCCGGACAGGGAAGGTCGTTCAGCCCCAGCATTTT.